The sequence of this TCR beta chain was determined in a study of T cell responses to AZD1222 COVID-19 vaccine. The study's findings and limits: The study found Spike-specific TCR breadth and depth rose after two AZD1222 doses. Donors in the cohort were predominantly white British and more often female, and clonal diversity was possibly underestimated. Variant regions that are unmutated are reportedly the target of nearly half of spike-specific TCRs. CD4 TCRs covered the whole spike, strongest at regions 160-218 and 743-854.

Remarks on this clone: Its antigen remains unidentified.

Produced via immunoSEQ multiplex PCR; TCRdb's table is partial and in-frame only. The sample contains roughly 170,000 clones, 90% of which appear only once. With V trimmed by 2 bases and J by 5 bases, 3 bases remained unmatched. The CDR3 runs 14 residues. CDR1 is SGHTA, CDR2 FQGNSA, per germline. The TCR originated in an adult in good health. The rearrangement links TRBV7-2 to TRBJ2-5, with 9 nucleotides matching TRBD1. The starting material was peripheral blood, obtained on day 0 of AZD1222 vaccination. The CDR3 DNA reads TGTGCCAGCAGCTTAACAGGGGGCTTCGAGACCCAGTACTTC. The encoded protein is CASSLTGGFETQYF.